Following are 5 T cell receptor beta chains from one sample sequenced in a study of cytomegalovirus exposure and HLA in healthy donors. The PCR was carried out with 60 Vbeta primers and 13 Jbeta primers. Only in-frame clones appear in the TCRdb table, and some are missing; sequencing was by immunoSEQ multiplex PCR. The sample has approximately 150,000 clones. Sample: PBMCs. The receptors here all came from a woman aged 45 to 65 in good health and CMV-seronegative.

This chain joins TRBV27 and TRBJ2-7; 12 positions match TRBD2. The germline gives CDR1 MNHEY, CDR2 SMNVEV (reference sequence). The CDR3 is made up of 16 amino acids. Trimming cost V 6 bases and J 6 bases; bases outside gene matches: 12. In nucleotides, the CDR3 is TGTGCCAGCAGGCGCGCTAGCGGGGGGGCGGTGGGCGAGCAGTACTTC. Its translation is CASRRASGGAVGEQYF.

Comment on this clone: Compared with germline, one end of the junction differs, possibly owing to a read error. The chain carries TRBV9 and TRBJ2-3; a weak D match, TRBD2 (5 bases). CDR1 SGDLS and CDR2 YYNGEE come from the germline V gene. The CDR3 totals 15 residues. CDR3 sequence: CASSVAGRDTNTQYF. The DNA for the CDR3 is TGTGCCAGCAGCGTAGCGGGGAGAGACACAAATACGCAGTATTTT. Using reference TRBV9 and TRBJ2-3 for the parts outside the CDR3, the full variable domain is DSGVTQTPKHLITATGQRVTLRCSPRSGDLSVYWYQQSLDQGLQFLIQYYNGEERAKGNILERFSAQQFPDLHSELNLSSLELGDSALYFCASSVAGRDTNTQYFGPGTRLTVL.

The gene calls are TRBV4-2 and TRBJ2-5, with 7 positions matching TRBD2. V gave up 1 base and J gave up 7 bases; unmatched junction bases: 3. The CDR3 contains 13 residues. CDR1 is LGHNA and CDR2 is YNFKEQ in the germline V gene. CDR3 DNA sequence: TGTGCCAGCAGCCAAGTTAGGGAGGGGACCCAGTACTTC. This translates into CASSQVREGTQYF.

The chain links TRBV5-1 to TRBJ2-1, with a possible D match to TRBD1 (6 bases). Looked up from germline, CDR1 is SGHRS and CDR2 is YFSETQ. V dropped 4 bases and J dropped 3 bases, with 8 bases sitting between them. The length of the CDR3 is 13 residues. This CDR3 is CASSETGYNEQFF. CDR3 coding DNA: TGCGCCAGCAGCGAGACAGGCTACAATGAGCAGTTCTTC.

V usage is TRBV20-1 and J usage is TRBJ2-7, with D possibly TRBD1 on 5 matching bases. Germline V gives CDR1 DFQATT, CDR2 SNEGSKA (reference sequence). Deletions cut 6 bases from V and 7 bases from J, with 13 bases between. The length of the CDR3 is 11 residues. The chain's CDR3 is CSAGHLGEQYF. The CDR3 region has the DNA TGCAGTGCCGGACACTTGGGGGAGCAGTACTTC.